This T cell receptor (beta chain) was sequenced during a study of T cells expressing NK-cell markers. Whole-study context: From sorted CD3+CD56+NKG2C+, CD3+CD56+NKG2C- and CD3+CD56-NKG2C+ T cells came the TCR beta repertoires. Study-level results: These same clonotypes (in several donors) also led the CD3+CD56-NKG2C+ fraction. HCMV specificity of the expanded NKG2C+ T cell clones was not established.

In germline, CDR1 is SGHRS, CDR2 YFSETQ. The CDR3 loop spans 17 amino acids. The authors generated TCR beta cDNA through 5'RACE template switching with UMIs. Reanalyzing the 5' RACE reads, TCRdb keeps one entry per CDR3 protein, without DNA. The sample is made up of some 440,000 distinct CDR3 sequences, and the top ten hold 1.4% of it. About this clonotype itself: Antigen unknown.

Source material: blood T cells: a sorted CD56 or NKG2C T cell subset, CD4+ or CD8+ T cells, or bulk PBMC T cells (not recorded which). This clonotype was sampled from a woman between 45 and 60 years old in good health. V and J are TRBV5-1 and TRBJ2-1; the TCRdb D gene call, TRBD1, has no DNA to confirm it. The CDR3 reads CASSSSGTFRSYNEQFF. The full variable domain, with the rest looked up from reference TRBV5-1 and TRBJ2-1, is KAGVTQTPRYLIKTRGQQVTLSCSPISGHRSVSWYQQTPGQGLQFLFEYFSETQRNKGNFPGRFSGRQFSNSRSEMNVSTLELGDSALYLCASSSSGTFRSYNEQFFGPGTRLTVL.